This note documents a single T cell receptor (beta chain) sequence. Its antigen remains unidentified. A multiplex PCR was run with 60 Vbeta primers and 13 Jbeta primers. Method: immunoSEQ multiplex PCR; TCRdb's copy keeps in-frame clones and lacks some. The table lists roughly 77,000 clones, around three quarters of them singletons. These data are taken from a study of cytomegalovirus exposure and HLA in healthy donors. The germline V gene encodes CDR1 SGHRS and CDR2 YFSETQ. This CDR3 is 15 amino acids long. V was trimmed by 5 bases and J by 0 bases, leaving 11 bases between them. Overall study results and limits: Cytomegalovirus-associated TCR beta chains were listed, numbering over 150. TRBV6-2, TRBV6-3 and other indistinguishable V segments were excluded. In vitro work confirmed that a few CMV-associated chains recognize CMV antigens. Common viral pathogens were later found to be apparently linked to several of the most significant clusters.

Sequencing was performed on PBMCs. This receptor was taken from a man aged 40-49 years in good health and CMV-seronegative. The chain couples TRBV5-1 to TRBJ2-2; D is perhaps TRBD1 (6 bases). The DNA of the CDR3 is TGCGCCAGCAGACCGACAGGATCGAACACCGGGGAGCTGTTTTTT. This gives the protein CASRPTGSNTGELFF.